What follows are 4 T cell receptor beta chains derived from one specimen sequenced in a study of blood T cells in healthy people across ages. With a J-beta primer mix and a sample-barcoded 5' primer, a second PCR ran about 7 to 12 cycles. TCRdb itself ran the 5' RACE reads through MiXCR, one entry per CDR3 protein. The sample consists of about 680,000 distinct CDR3 sequences, around half of them appearing once. Sample: blood. Receptors were obtained from a woman in her fifties or sixties in good health.

The V and J genes are TRBV5-1 and TRBJ2-7; D might be TRBD2 (6 bases). Germline CDR1 is SGHRS and CDR2 is YFSETQ. V shed 0 bases and J shed 3 bases, with 10 bases lying between them. The CDR3 is 14 amino acids. In DNA form, the CDR3 reads TGCGCCAGCAGCTTGGATCGGGGGAACTACGAGCAGTACTTC. This codes for CASSLDRGNYEQYF.

This clonotype was recorded many times. A read error may produce the germline difference seen at one junction end. The chain combines TRBV5-1 with TRBJ2-5; 7 nucleotides align to TRBD2. The CDR3 loop spans 14 amino acids. Germline V gene data show CDR1 as SGHRS and CDR2 as YFSETQ. DNA of the CDR3: TGTGCCAGCAGCTTAGTTGCGGGGGAAGAGACCCAGTACTTC. Translated, it gives CASSLVAGEETQYF.

Notes on this clonotype: Given a much more abundant clone one base away, this may be a read error. The chain uses TRBV20-1 and TRBJ1-1, with D unresolved. This CDR3 contains 12 residues. V was cut by 2 bases and J by 7 bases, with 11 bases left in between. Germline values: CDR1 DFQATT, CDR2 SNEGSKA (reference sequence). The CDR3 spells CSARRRASEAFF. The CDR3 bases are TGCAGTGCTAGAAGGCGCGCTAGTGAAGCTTTCTTT.

The chain employs TRBV20-1 and TRBJ2-5; unclear D gene. This CDR3 has 11 residues. Between the trimmed V and J ends, which lost 5 bases and 2 bases, there was a span of 6 bases. Germline assignment: CDR1 DFQATT and CDR2 SNEGSKA (reference sequence). CDR3 residues: CSASPQETQYF. Here the CDR3 DNA reads TGCAGTGCTTCCCCGCAAGAGACCCAGTACTTC.